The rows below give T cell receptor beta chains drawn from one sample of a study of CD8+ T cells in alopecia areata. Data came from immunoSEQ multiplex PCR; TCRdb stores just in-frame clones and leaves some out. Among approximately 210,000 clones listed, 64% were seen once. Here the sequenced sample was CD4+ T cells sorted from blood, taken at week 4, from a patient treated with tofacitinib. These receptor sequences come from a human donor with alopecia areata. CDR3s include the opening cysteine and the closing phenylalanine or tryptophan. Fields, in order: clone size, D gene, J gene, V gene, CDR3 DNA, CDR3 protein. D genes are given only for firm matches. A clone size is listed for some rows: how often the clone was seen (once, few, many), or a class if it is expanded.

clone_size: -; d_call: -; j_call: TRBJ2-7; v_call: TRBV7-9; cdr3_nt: TGTGCCAGCAGCTTATCGGCCAGTACCTACGAGCAGTACTTC; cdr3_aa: CASSLSASTYEQYF
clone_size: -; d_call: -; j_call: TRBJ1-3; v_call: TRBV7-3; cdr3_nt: TGTGCCAGCATCTATCTGACTCCTGGAAACACCATATATTTT; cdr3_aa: CASIYLTPGNTIYF
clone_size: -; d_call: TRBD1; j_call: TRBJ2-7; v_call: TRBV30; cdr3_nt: TGTGCCTGGAGTAAGTGGGGACAGGGGTCCTACGAGCAGTACTTC; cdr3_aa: CAWSKWGQGSYEQYF
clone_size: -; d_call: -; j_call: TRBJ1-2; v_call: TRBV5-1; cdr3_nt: TGCGCCAGCAGCTTGGGGACAGATTATGGCTACACCTTC; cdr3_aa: CASSLGTDYGYTF
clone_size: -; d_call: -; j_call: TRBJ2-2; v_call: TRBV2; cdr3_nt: TGTGCCAGCAGTGACACAACTTACACCGGGGAGCTGTTTTTT; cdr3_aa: CASSDTTYTGELFF
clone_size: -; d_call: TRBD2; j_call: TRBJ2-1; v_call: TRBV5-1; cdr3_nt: TGCGCCAGCAGCCCCGAGGCGGGGGGACACAATGAGCAGTTCTTC; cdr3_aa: CASSPEAGGHNEQFF
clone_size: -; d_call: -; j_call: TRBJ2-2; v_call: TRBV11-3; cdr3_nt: TGTGCCAGCAGCCTGGGTGGGACGAACACCGGGGAGCTGTTTTTT; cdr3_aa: CASSLGGTNTGELFF
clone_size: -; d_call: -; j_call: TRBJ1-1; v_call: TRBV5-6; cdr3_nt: TGTGCCAGCAGCCGCGGGCCCCCTGAAGCTTTCTTT; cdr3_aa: CASSRGPPEAFF
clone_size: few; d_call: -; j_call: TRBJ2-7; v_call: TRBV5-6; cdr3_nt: TGTGCCAGCAGCTTGGGAGGGGCTAGCTCCTACGAGCAGTACTTC; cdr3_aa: CASSLGGASSYEQYF
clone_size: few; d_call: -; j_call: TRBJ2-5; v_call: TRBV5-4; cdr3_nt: TGTGCCAGCAGCCAACGGGACACCTCGGAGTACTTC; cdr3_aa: CASSQRDTSEYF
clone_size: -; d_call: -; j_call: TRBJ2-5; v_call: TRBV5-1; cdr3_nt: TGCGCCAGCAGCCTCCCGGAGAGGGGAGAGACCCAGTACTTC; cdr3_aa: CASSLPERGETQYF
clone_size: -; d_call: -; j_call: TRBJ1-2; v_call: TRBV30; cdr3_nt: TGTGCCTGGAGTGTACTGGGAGAAATTAACACCTTC; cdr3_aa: CAWSVLGEINTF
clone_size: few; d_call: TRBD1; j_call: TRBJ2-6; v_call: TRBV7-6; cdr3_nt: TGTGCCAGCAGCCCTACAGCCAGGGGGCCTGGGGCCAACGTCCTGACTTTC; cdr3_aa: CASSPTARGPGANVLTF
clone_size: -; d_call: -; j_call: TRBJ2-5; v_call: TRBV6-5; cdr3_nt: TGTGCCAGCAGTTACGGGTCCCTACAAGAGACCCAGTACTTC; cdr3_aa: CASSYGSLQETQYF
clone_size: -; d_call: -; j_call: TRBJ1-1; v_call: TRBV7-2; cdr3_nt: TGTGCCAGCAGCCGCGACAGCATGAACACTGAAGCTTTCTTT; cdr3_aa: CASSRDSMNTEAFF
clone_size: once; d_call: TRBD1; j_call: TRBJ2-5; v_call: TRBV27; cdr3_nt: TGTGCCAGCAGTCCTTATCGGGACAGGGCGGAGACCCAGTACTTC; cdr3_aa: CASSPYRDRAETQYF
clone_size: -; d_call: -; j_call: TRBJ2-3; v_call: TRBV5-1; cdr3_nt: TGCGCCAGCAGCCTCCGGACTGACACAGATACGCAGTATTTT; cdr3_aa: CASSLRTDTDTQYF
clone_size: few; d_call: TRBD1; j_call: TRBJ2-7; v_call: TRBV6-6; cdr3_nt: TGTGCCAGCCACAGACCTGGGACAGGGGGGGCCTACGAGCAGTACTTC; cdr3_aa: CASHRPGTGGAYEQYF
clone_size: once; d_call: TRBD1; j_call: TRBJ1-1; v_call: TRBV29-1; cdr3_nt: TGCAGCGTCGGGACAGTCGAAGCTTTCTTT; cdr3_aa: CSVGTVEAFF
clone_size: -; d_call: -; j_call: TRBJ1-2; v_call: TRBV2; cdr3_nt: TGTGCCAGCAGTGGGGATGCCAGGGATGGCTACACCTTC; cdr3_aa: CASSGDARDGYTF
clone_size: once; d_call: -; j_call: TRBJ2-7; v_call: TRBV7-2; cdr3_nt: TGTGCCAGCAGCCCGACCACCTACGAGCAGTACTTC; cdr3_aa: CASSPTTYEQYF
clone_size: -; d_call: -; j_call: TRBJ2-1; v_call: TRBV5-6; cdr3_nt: TGTGCCAGCAGCTTGTTGGGGGATCGGAATGAGCAGTTCTTC; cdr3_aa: CASSLLGDRNEQFF
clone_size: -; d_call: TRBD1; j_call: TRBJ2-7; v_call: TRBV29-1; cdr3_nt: TGCAGCGTCCGTAAAGGGACAGGGTTACCCTACGAGCAGTACTTC; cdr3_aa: CSVRKGTGLPYEQYF
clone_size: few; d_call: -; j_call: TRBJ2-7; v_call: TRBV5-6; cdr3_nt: TGTGCCAGCAGCTTGCCGCACAATGCCCTCTACGAGCAGTACTTC; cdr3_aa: CASSLPHNALYEQYF
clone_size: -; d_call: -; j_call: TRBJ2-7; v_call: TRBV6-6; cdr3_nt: TGTGCCAGCAATATCTACCCTACCCACGAGCAGTACTTC; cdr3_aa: CASNIYPTHEQYF
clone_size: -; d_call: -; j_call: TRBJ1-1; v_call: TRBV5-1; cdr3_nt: TGCGCCAGCAGCTTGGCAATGGGGACTGAAGCTTTCTTT; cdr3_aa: CASSLAMGTEAFF
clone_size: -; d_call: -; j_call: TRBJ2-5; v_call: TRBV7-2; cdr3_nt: TGTGCCAGCAGCTTAGGGGTCCAAGAGACCCAGTACTTC; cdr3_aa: CASSLGVQETQYF
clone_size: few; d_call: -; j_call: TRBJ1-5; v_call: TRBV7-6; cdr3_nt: TGTGCCAGCAGCTTAGGACGAACAGATACGGGCGGCAATCAGCCCCAGCATTTT; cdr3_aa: CASSLGRTDTGGNQPQHF
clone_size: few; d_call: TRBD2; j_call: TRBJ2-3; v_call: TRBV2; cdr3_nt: TGTGCCAGCAGAGCGGGATTTAGCACAGATACGCAGTATTTT; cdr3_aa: CASRAGFSTDTQYF
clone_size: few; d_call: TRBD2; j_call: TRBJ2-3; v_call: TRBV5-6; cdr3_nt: TGTGCCAGCAGTCTGCCGACTAGCGGAGATACGCAGTATTTT; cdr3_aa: CASSLPTSGDTQYF
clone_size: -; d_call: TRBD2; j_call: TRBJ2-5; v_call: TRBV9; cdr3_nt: TGTGCCAGCAGCGTAGGAGCGGGGGGGCCGGTTTACGAGACCCAGTACTTC; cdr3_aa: CASSVGAGGPVYETQYF
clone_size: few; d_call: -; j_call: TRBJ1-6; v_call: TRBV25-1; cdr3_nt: TGTGCCAGCAGTGAACGGATTTCACCCCTCCACTTT; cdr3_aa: CASSERISPLHF
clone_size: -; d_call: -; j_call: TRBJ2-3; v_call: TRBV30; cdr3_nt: TGTGCCTGGAGTGTAATGGATACGCAGTATTTT; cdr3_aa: CAWSVMDTQYF
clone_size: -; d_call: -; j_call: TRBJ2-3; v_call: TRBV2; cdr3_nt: TGTGCCAGCCAGAAGATGACAGGCCCAGATACGCAGTATTTT; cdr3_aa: CASQKMTGPDTQYF
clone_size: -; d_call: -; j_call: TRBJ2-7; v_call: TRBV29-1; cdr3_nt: TGCAGCGTTGATGGGACTTCAAGGGACGAGCAGTACTTC; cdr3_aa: CSVDGTSRDEQYF
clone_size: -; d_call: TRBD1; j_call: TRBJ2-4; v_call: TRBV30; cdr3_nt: TGTGCCTGGAGTCGGACAGGAAACATTCAGTACTTC; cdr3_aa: CAWSRTGNIQYF
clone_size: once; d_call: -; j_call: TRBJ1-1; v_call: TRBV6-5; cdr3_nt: TGTGCCAGCAGTTACAGTCCGGCAGGCCGGGGGACTGAAGCTTTCTTT; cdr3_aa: CASSYSPAGRGTEAFF
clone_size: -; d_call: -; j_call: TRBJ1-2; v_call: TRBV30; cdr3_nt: TGTGCCTGGAGTGTCTCCAGGGGCACTGTTGGCGCCTTC; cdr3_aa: CAWSVSRGTVGAF
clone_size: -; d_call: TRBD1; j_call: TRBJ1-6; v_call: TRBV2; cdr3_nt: TGTGCCAGCAGCCCGGGACAGGCCAATTCACCCCTCCACTTT; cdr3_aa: CASSPGQANSPLHF
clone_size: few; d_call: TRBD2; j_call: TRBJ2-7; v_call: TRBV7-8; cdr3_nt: TGTGCCAGCAGCTTAGGGGAGGGTGGGCGCAGCTACGAGCAGTACTTC; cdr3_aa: CASSLGEGGRSYEQYF
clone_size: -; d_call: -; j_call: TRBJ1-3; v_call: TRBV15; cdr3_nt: TGTGCCACCGAGACCCAGAGGGCTTCTGGAAACACCATATATTTT; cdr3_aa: CATETQRASGNTIYF
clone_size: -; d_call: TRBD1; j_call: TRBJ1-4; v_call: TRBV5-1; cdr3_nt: TGCGCCAGCAGTAAGACAGGGAATGATGAAAAACTGTTTTTT; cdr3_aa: CASSKTGNDEKLFF
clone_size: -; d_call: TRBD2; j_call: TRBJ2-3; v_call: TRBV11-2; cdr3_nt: TGTGCCAGCAGCTTTTTTAGCGGGGGGCGCACAGATACGCAGTATTTT; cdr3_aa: CASSFFSGGRTDTQYF
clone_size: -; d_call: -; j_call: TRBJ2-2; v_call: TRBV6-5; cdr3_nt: TGTGCCAGCACTCGGGGGAACACCGGGGAGCTGTTTTTT; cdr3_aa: CASTRGNTGELFF
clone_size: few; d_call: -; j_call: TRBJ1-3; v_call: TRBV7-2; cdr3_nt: TGTGCCAGCAGCTTAGGCTTCGGAGACTCTGGAAACACCATATATTTT; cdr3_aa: CASSLGFGDSGNTIYF
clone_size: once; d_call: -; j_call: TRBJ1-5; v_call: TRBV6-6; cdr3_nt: TGTGCCAGCAGCCTCGATTATAGCAATCAGCCCCAGCATTTT; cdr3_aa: CASSLDYSNQPQHF
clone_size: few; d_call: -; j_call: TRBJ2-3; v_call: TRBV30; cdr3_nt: TGTGCCTGGAGCGTAGGAGATACGCAGTATTTT; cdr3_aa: CAWSVGDTQYF
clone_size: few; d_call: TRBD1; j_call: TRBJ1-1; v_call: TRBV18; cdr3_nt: TGTGCCAGCTCACCACCGGGCGGGACAGGGGGCATCACTGAAGCTTTCTTT; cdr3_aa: CASSPPGGTGGITEAFF
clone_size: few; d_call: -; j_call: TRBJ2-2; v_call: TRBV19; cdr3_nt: TGTGCCAGTAGTACACAGGGAGGGACGAACACCGGGGAGCTGTTTTTT; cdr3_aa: CASSTQGGTNTGELFF
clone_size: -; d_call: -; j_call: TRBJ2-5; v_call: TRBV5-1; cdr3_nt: TGCGCCAGCAGTCTTGCGGGCCCCCAAGAGACCCAGTACTTC; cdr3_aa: CASSLAGPQETQYF
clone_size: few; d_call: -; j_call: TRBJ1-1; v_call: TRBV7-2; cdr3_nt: TGTGCCAGCAGCCTTGACACTAACACTGAAGCTTTCTTT; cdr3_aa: CASSLDTNTEAFF